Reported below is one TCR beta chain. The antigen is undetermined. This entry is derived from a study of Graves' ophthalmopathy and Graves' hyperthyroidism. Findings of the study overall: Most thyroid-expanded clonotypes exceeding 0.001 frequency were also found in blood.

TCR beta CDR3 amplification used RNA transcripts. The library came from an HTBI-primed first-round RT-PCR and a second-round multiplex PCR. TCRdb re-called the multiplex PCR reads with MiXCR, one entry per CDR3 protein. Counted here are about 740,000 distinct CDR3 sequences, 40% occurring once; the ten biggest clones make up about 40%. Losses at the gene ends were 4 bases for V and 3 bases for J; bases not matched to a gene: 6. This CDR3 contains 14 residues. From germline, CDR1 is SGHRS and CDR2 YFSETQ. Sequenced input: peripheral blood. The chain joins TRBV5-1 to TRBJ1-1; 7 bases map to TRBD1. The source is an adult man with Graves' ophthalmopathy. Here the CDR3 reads CASSPGTVYTEAFF. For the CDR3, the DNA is TGCGCCAGCAGCCCCGGGACAGTCTACACTGAAGCTTTCTTT.